One sample yielded the 19 T cell receptor beta chains listed below, sequenced in a study of blood T cell repertoires in COVID-19. Sequenced by immunoSEQ multiplex PCR; TCRdb stores in-frame clones only, minus some. Found here are 360,000 or so clones, over 85% of them singletons; the top ten hold 1.5% to 2%. Sequencing input: PBMCs or T cells enriched from blood (not recorded which). The receptors were gathered from a woman aged 25 to 39 who had recovered from COVID-19.

The rearrangement links TRBV2 to TRBJ2-5; 9 bases are a match to TRBD2. There are 17 residues in the CDR3. Germline CDR1 reads SNHLY; CDR2 reads FYNNEI. With V trimmed by 3 bases and J by 2 bases, 10 bases remained unmatched. Written as DNA, the CDR3 is TGTGCCAGCAGTGATAAGGTGTTAGCGGGAGCTCAAGAGACCCAGTACTTC. Its translation is CASSDKVLAGAQETQYF.

The chain links TRBV7-9 to TRBJ2-7; D unresolved. CDR1 SEHNR and CDR2 FQNEAQ come from the germline V gene (reference sequence). The CDR3 loop spans 10 amino acids. V lost 10 bases and J 3 bases, leaving 7 bases between the germline ends. CDR3 loop: CATERYEQYF. As DNA, the CDR3 is TGTGCCACCGAGCGCTACGAGCAGTACTTC.

V and J are TRBV10-2 and TRBJ2-7, with 9 bases that match TRBD2. Germline-derived CDR1 and CDR2 are WSHSY and SAAADI. Trimming at V came to 3 bases and at J to 4 bases, leaving 7 bases not matched to a gene. The CDR3 runs 15 residues. CDR3: CASSDRLAGKYEQYF. The CDR3 nucleotides read TGCGCCAGCAGTGATAGGCTAGCGGGAAAGTACGAGCAGTACTTC.

The V gene is TRBV7-2, the J gene TRBJ1-3, with D possibly being TRBD1 (6 bases). The CDR3 runs to 13 residues. V shed 5 bases and J shed 2 bases, with 7 bases lying between them. Looked up from germline, CDR1 is SGHTA and CDR2 is FQGNSA. The CDR3 is CASSTGTGNTIYF. In nucleotides, the CDR3 is TGTGCCAGCAGCACAGGGACTGGAAACACCATATATTTT.

V is TRBV7-3 and J is TRBJ1-2; 9 bases match TRBD1. Trimming at V came to 4 bases and at J to 6 bases, leaving 6 bases not matched to a gene. CDR1 and CDR2 (germline): SGHTA, FQGTGA. This CDR3 has 14 amino acids. The chain's CDR3 is CASSSWTGENGYTF. CDR3 bases: TGTGCCAGCAGCTCCTGGACAGGGGAGAATGGCTACACCTTC.

The rearrangement uses TRBV10-3 and TRBJ2-1, with TRBD2 matching 8 bases. J was trimmed by 6 bases and V by 3 bases; bases with no gene match: 7. The CDR3 length is 15 residues. CDR1 and CDR2 from the germline V gene are ENHRY and SYGVKD. CDR3: CAISEPGLVGNEQFF. Written as DNA, the CDR3 is TGTGCCATCAGTGAACCGGGACTAGTAGGCAATGAGCAGTTCTTC.

This rearrangement joins TRBV6-2 or TRBV6-3 to TRBJ2-1; 8 bases are a match to TRBD2. With V trimmed by 5 bases and J by 7 bases, 10 bases remained unmatched. This CDR3 is built from 15 residues. Germline CDR1 reads MNHEY; CDR2 reads SVGEGT. CDR3: CASSTRGVRENEQFF. CDR3 bases: TGTGCCAGCAGTACGCGGGGGGTCCGGGAAAATGAGCAGTTCTTC.

The chain couples TRBV5-5 to TRBJ1-2, with D hard to call. Germline lookup yields CDR1 SGHKS and CDR2 YYEKEE (reference sequence). The CDR3 consists of 15 residues. V lost 0 bases, J lost 4 bases, and 13 bases lay in between. Written as DNA, the CDR3 is TGTGCCAGCAGCTTGGTAGAGGTCCAAGCCTATGGCTACACCTTC. This sequence encodes CASSLVEVQAYGYTF.

This clone has more than one count but fewer than ten. The V and J genes are TRBV12-3 or TRBV12-4 and TRBJ2-5; D is unclear. CDR3 size: 12 residues. V was trimmed by 0 bases and J by 5 bases, leaving 4 bases between them. CDR3 DNA: TGTGCCAGCAGTTTAGCGAGGGAGACCCAGTACTTC. Its protein is CASSLARETQYF.

The genes are TRBV19 and TRBJ1-2, with a weak D call TRBD1 (5 bases). CDR1 is LNHDA, CDR2 SQIVND, per germline (reference sequence). The CDR3 contains 12 residues. V dropped 8 bases and J dropped 5 bases, with 12 bases sitting between them. CDR3 loop: CASGGSMYGYTF. CDR3 nucleotide sequence: TGTGCCAGTGGGGGGTCAATGTATGGCTACACCTTC.

This chain links TRBV10-1 with TRBJ2-3; 10 bases match TRBD2. CDR1 WNHNN and CDR2 SYGVQD come from the germline V gene (reference sequence). The junction had 10 bases not matched to a gene; V was cut back by 8 bases and J by 5 bases. The CDR3 has 15 residues. In nucleotides, the CDR3 is TGCGCCAGCTGGAGCCGAGCGGGGGGGAGAGATACGCAGTATTTT. This encodes CASWSRAGGRDTQYF.

V usage is TRBV7-2 and J usage is TRBJ1-2, with 8 bases lining up with TRBD1. The V segment lost 0 bases and the J segment 3 bases; nucleotides outside the gene matches: 0. Germline V gives CDR1 SGHTA, CDR2 FQGNSA. The CDR3 spans 14 residues. CDR3 protein: CASSLADRDYGYTF. The DNA for the CDR3 is TGTGCCAGCAGCTTAGCGGACAGGGACTATGGCTACACCTTC.

The V call is TRBV28, the J call TRBJ1-6; possibly TRBD1 for D (6 bases). The CDR3 totals 12 residues. V dropped 6 bases and J dropped 7 bases, with 7 bases sitting between them. Germline V CDR1 and CDR2: MDHEN, SYDVKM. The CDR3 here is CASRTGNSPLHF. Here the CDR3 DNA reads TGTGCCAGCAGAACAGGGAATTCACCCCTCCACTTT.

The chain uses TRBV3-1 (or the pseudogene TRBV3-2) and TRBJ1-2, with D tentatively TRBD1 (5 bases). CDR3 size: 13 residues. From germline, CDR1 is LGHDT and CDR2 YNNKEL (reference sequence). Trimming left V 6 bases short and J 5 bases short, with 13 bases between. Written as DNA, the CDR3 is TGTGCCAGCAGACTCGGACAAAATTATGGCTACACCTTC. Translation gives CASRLGQNYGYTF.

V is TRBV5-1 and J is TRBJ1-2; D remains ambiguous. CDR1 is SGHRS, CDR2 YFSETQ, per germline. V was cut by 4 bases and J by 3 bases, with 10 bases left in between. This CDR3 spans 13 amino acids. CDR3 sequence: CASSPMPDYGYTF. The CDR3 DNA sequence: TGCGCCAGCAGCCCCATGCCGGACTATGGCTACACCTTC.

This rearrangement joins TRBV7-2 to TRBJ1-3; perhaps TRBD1 as D (6 bases). V was trimmed by 5 bases and J by 1 base, leaving 18 bases between them. The germline CDR1 and CDR2 sequences are SGHTA and FQGNSA. The CDR3 covers 17 residues. The CDR3 spells CASSRGGQGFSGNTIYF. CDR3 sequence (DNA): TGTGCCAGCAGCAGGGGCGGTCAGGGGTTTTCTGGAAACACCATATATTTT.

This chain joins TRBV14 and TRBJ1-2, with no clear D. The CDR3 sequence is 13 residues long. Germline lookup yields CDR1 SGHDN and CDR2 FVKESK. V gave up 0 bases and J gave up 9 bases, with 11 bases separating them. CDR3 residues: CASSQDPRSSYTF. In nucleotides, the CDR3 is TGTGCCAGCAGCCAAGACCCTCGGAGTAGCTACACCTTC.

V gene TRBV30 combines with J gene TRBJ1-5; 9 positions match TRBD1. The germline V gene has CDR1 GTSNPN and CDR2 SVGIG (reference sequence). The length of the CDR3 is 15 residues. Trimming cost V 2 bases and J 6 bases; bases outside gene matches: 8. CDR3 DNA: TGTGCCTGGAGTACCTACAGGGGGCAGGGTCAGCCCCAGCATTTT. Protein: CAWSTYRGQGQPQHF.

This clone was counted only a few times. This chain connects TRBV5-1 to TRBJ2-7; TRBD2 matches at 9 bases. The CDR3 has 17 residues. V shed 4 bases, J shed 5 bases, and the junction held 16 bases outside the gene matches. Germline lookup yields CDR1 SGHRS and CDR2 YFSETQ. DNA of the CDR3: TGCGCCAGCAGCAACAGCGGGAGGATCCCGTTTGCGGACGAGCAGTACTTC. Amino acid sequence: CASSNSGRIPFADEQYF.